The 20 T cell receptor beta chains below all came from one sample that was sequenced in a study of blood T cell repertoires in COVID-19. The assay was immunoSEQ multiplex PCR, and TCRdb's table has in-frame clones only and misses some. The sample includes 200,000 to 300,000 clones, 70% to 90% seen only once; the top ten take 3%. Sequencing used peripheral blood. These TCRs come from a man younger than 35 with active or convalescent COVID-19.

The chain recombines TRBV28 with TRBJ1-4; TRBD1 agrees at 10 bases. Trimming took 5 bases from V and 8 from J; bases not matched to a gene: 5. The CDR3 spans 14 residues. Germline V gene data show CDR1 as MDHEN and CDR2 as SYDVKM. CDR3 sequence (DNA): TGTGCCAGCAGTGGACAGGGGGTGAGGGAAAAACTGTTTTTT. Its translation is CASSGQGVREKLFF.

The CDR3 here is CASSYVGPGNTEAFF. CDR3 nucleotide sequence: TGTGCCAGCAGTTACGTGGGGCCCGGGAACACTGAAGCTTTCTTT. The chain is built from TRBV6-5 and TRBJ1-1, with D tentatively TRBD1 (5 bases). The CDR3 is 15 amino acids. Trimming shortened V by 2 bases and J by 1 base, and 11 bases separated the two germline ends. Germline-derived CDR1 and CDR2 are MNHEY and SVGAGI.

This sequence joins TRBV25-1 and TRBJ1-2, with unresolved D. Germline values: CDR1 MGHDK, CDR2 SYGVNS. This CDR3 contains 12 residues. Trimming pared 3 bases from V and 5 bases from J, leaving 7 bases between. Here the CDR3 reads CASSDPPYGYTF. For the CDR3, the DNA is TGTGCCAGCAGTGATCCCCCATATGGCTACACCTTC.

This rearrangement joins TRBV19 to TRBJ1-1; 9 bases are shared with TRBD1. The CDR3 is 13 amino acids. Germline V gives CDR1 LNHDA, CDR2 SQIVND (reference sequence). The V segment lost 7 bases and the J segment 4 bases; nucleotides outside the gene matches: 4. The DNA for the CDR3 is TGTGCCAGTAAACAGGGGGCGCCCACTGAAGCTTTCTTT. Translating gives CASKQGAPTEAFF.

The V call is TRBV6-2 or TRBV6-3, the J call TRBJ2-3, with 10 bases fitting TRBD2. The CDR3 length is 16 residues. Looked up from germline, CDR1 is MNHEY and CDR2 is SVGEGT. With V trimmed by 5 bases and J by 1 base, 6 bases remained unmatched. The CDR3 reads CASSRRTSGGTDTQYF. CDR3 in DNA: TGTGCCAGCAGTCGTCGGACTAGCGGCGGCACAGATACGCAGTATTTT.

The chain couples TRBV6-5 to TRBJ2-3; TRBD2 aligns across 8 bases. Germline loops: CDR1 MNHEY, CDR2 SVGAGI. CDR3 size: 14 residues. Trimming cost V 6 bases and J 11 bases; bases outside gene matches: 13. In DNA, the CDR3 is TGTGCCAGCAGCGGGGGGGGGCCCCCTTGGGGGCAGTATTTT. It specifies CASSGGGPPWGQYF.

Comment on this clone: Other nucleotide sequences in the sample specify the same CDR3. This chain connects TRBV19 to TRBJ2-1, with D possibly matching TRBD1 (6 bases). This CDR3 has 12 amino acids. Germline V gives CDR1 LNHDA, CDR2 SQIVND (reference sequence). The V and J ends lost 10 bases and 6 bases respectively, with 13 bases between them. Here the CDR3 DNA reads TGTGCCACCTTGGACAGTCTCAATGAGCAGTTCTTC. This gives the protein CATLDSLNEQFF. Full variable domain (rest looked up from reference TRBV19 and TRBJ2-1): DGGITQSPKYLFRKEGQNVTLSCEQNLNHDAMYWYRQDPGQGLRLIYYSQIVNDFQKGDIAEGYSVSREKKESFPLTVTSAQKNPTAFYLCATLDSLNEQFFGPGTRLTVL.

CDR3 sequence: CASSSGQGAFYEQYF. CDR3 DNA sequence: TGCGCCAGCAGCTCCGGACAGGGGGCGTTCTACGAGCAGTACTTC. This chain links TRBV4-3 with TRBJ2-7; 11 positions agree with TRBD1. V shed 5 bases, J shed 3 bases, and the junction held 6 bases outside the gene matches. CDR1 and CDR2 (germline): LGHNA, YSLEER. The CDR3 spans 15 residues.

The table lists this clone with a count of one. This chain links TRBV29-1 with TRBJ1-1; 10 bases align to TRBD1. Trimming cost V 6 bases and J 6 bases; bases outside gene matches: 4. Germline values: CDR1 SQVTM, CDR2 ANQGSEA. The CDR3 covers 12 residues. CDR3 nucleotide sequence: TGCAGCGTAAGACAGGGGGCGGCTGAAGCTTTCTTT. Protein sequence: CSVRQGAAEAFF. Looking up the rest from reference TRBV29-1 and TRBJ1-1 gives the full variable domain: SAVISQKPSRDICQRGTSLTIQCQVDSQVTMMFWYRQQPGQSLTLIATANQGSEATYESGFVIDKFPISRPNLTFSTLTVSNMSPEDSSIYLCSVRQGAAEAFFGQGTRLTVV.

This chain uses TRBV5-1 with TRBJ1-4; the D gene is possibly TRBD1 (6 bases). The CDR3 runs to 13 residues. Germline V gene lookup returns CDR1 SGHRS and CDR2 YFSETQ. V was pared by 5 bases and J by 6 bases, with 11 bases between. In DNA form, the CDR3 reads TGCGCCAGCAGTGGGGGCATGGATGAAAAACTGTTTTTT. The encoded protein is CASSGGMDEKLFF.

In this sample, this clone turned up once. The rearrangement joins TRBV28 to TRBJ2-7, with a possible D match to TRBD1 (5 bases). The CDR3 spans 12 residues. Germline values: CDR1 MDHEN, CDR2 SYDVKM. V was shortened by 7 bases and J by 2 bases, with 9 bases between the two germline ends. The CDR3 sequence: CASTTGTYEQYF. In DNA, the CDR3 is TGTGCCAGCACAACAGGCACCTACGAGCAGTACTTC.

The chain uses TRBV21-1 and TRBJ1-1; the table's TRBD1 call for D was not verified on the DNA. TRBV21-1 is given as a pseudogene. This CDR3 spans 15 amino acids. This CDR3 is CASSKSVGQNTEAFF. CDR3 coding DNA: TGTGCCAGCAGCAAGAGCGTCGGACAGAACACTGAAGCTTTCTTT.

The rearrangement joins TRBV6-5 to TRBJ2-5; perhaps D is TRBD1 or TRBD2 (5 bases each). The length of the CDR3 is 15 residues. The germline CDR1 and CDR2 sequences are MNHEY and SVGAGI. V was shortened by 6 bases and J by 3 bases, with 17 bases between the two germline ends. Here the CDR3 DNA reads TGTGCCAGCAGCTACGGGGCACTATACAAAGAGACCCAGTACTTC. It codes for CASSYGALYKETQYF.

This chain connects TRBV28 to TRBJ1-2; D ambiguous. Trimming took 9 bases from V and 5 from J, leaving 13 bases between them. The CDR3 extends over 12 amino acids. The V gene's germline CDR1 is MDHEN and CDR2 SYDVKM. The CDR3 spells CASRAGFYGYTF. In DNA form, the CDR3 reads TGTGCCAGTCGCGCGGGATTTTATGGCTACACCTTC.

The rearrangement links TRBV19 to TRBJ1-2, with 7 bases that match TRBD1. V trimming: 6 bases; J trimming: 5 bases; junction bases outside the gene matches: 9. CDR1 is LNHDA and CDR2 is SQIVND in the germline V gene (reference sequence). This CDR3 is 14 amino acids long. The CDR3 sequence is CASSRRDSGYGYTF. In nucleotides, the CDR3 is TGTGCCAGTAGCCGCCGGGACAGCGGTTATGGCTACACCTTC.

This clone was detected only a few times. This chain links TRBV27 with TRBJ1-2, with 8 bases fitting TRBD1. Trimming cost V 8 bases and J 4 bases; bases outside gene matches: 6. The CDR3 is 13 amino acids. Looked up from germline, CDR1 is MNHEY and CDR2 is SMNVEV (reference sequence). CDR3 in amino acids: CASGSRGLYGYTF. The DNA of the CDR3 is TGTGCCAGCGGCTCCAGGGGGCTCTATGGCTACACCTTC.

The V gene is TRBV7-6, the J gene TRBJ1-1; a weak D match, TRBD1 (5 bases). CDR1 is SGHVS, CDR2 FNYEAQ, per germline. Trimming stripped 1 base from V and 7 bases from J, with 16 bases between. The CDR3 totals 15 residues. The CDR3 DNA follows: TGTGCCAGCAGCTTAGGCGCGGGGGATCTAAATGAAGCTTTCTTT. Its protein product is CASSLGAGDLNEAFF.

The chain uses TRBV29-1 and TRBJ1-2, with unresolved D. The germline V and J ends were trimmed by 7 bases and 6 bases, with 9 bases remaining between them. The germline gives CDR1 SQVTM, CDR2 ANQGSEA. The CDR3 is made up of 10 amino acids. CDR3 sequence reads: CSAGSDGYTF. CDR3 coding DNA: TGCAGCGCCGGTAGTGATGGCTACACCTTC.

The CDR3 DNA sequence: TGTGCCTGGAGTCCCGGCGGGGGATGGTTCTTC. Its protein is CAWSPGGGWFF. The gene calls are TRBV30 and TRBJ2-1, with TRBD2 matching 7 bases. The ends lost 2 bases at V and 15 bases at J; junction bases unmatched: 7. The CDR3 extends over 11 amino acids. Germline V gene sequence: CDR1 GTSNPN, CDR2 SVGIG (reference sequence). Full variable domain (missing parts from reference TRBV30 and TRBJ2-1): SQTIHQWPATLVQPVGSPLSLECTVEGTSNPNLYWYRQAAGRGLQLLFYSVGIGQISSEVPQNLSASRPQDRQFILSSKKLLLSDSGFYLCAWSPGGGWFFGPGTRLTVL.

CDR3 nucleotide sequence: TGTGCCAGCAGTGACAGGGTGAACACTGAAGCTTTCTTT. Amino acid sequence: CASSDRVNTEAFF. J is TRBJ1-1 and V is TRBV6-6, with 7 bases aligning to TRBD1. The CDR3 has 13 residues. With V trimmed by 5 bases and J by 0 bases, 0 bases remained unmatched. Germline V CDR1 and CDR2: MNHNY, SVGAGI (reference sequence).